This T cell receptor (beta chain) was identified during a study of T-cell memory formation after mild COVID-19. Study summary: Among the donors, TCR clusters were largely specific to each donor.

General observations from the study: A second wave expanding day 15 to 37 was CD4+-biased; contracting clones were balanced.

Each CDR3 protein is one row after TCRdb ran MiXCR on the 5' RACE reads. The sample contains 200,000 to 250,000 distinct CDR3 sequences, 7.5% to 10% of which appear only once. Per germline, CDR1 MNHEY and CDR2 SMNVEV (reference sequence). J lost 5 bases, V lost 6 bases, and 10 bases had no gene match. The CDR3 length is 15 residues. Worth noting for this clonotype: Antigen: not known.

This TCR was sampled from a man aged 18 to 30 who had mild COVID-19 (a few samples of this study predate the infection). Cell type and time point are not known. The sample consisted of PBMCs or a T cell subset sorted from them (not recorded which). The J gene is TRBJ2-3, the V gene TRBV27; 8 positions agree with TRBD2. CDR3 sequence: CASRIPGLEKDTQYF. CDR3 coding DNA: TGTGCCAGCAGAATACCGGGACTAGAGAAAGATACGCAGTATTTT.